The 5 T cell receptor beta chains given below trace back to one sample, sequenced in a study of OX40 agonist ivuxolimab in advanced cancers. To prepare the library, the immunoSEQ multiplex PCR assay was applied. This is the immuneACCESS table as TCRdb keeps it, with only in-frame sequences that have V and J called. A part of the clones is gone; compared with another copy, unresolved V genes explain less than half, and the rest is unexplained. Recorded for this sample are around 57,000 clones; more than 70% of them occurred a single time. The ten largest clones represent around 0.47% of the sample. Sequenced here: CD4+ or CD8+ T cells sorted from blood, sampled in a trial of the OX40 agonist ivuxolimab. These receptors were taken from an adult with an advanced solid tumor such as melanoma, head and neck, liver or kidney cancer.

The V gene is TRBV7-3, the J gene TRBJ1-1; TRBD1 might be the D (5 bases). The CDR3 loop spans 14 amino acids. CDR1 is SGHTA and CDR2 is FQGTGA in the germline V gene. Trimming took 1 base from V and 3 from J, leaving 9 bases between them. CDR3 amino acids: CASSLMGRDTEAFF. CDR3 nucleotide sequence: TGTGCCAGCAGCTTAATGGGGCGCGACACTGAAGCTTTCTTT.

The V call is TRBV11-3, the J call TRBJ2-1; 10 nucleotides agree with TRBD2. V shed 3 bases and J 5 bases; nucleotides not matched to a gene: 10. Germline-derived CDR1 and CDR2 are SGHNT and YENEEA. This CDR3 spans 17 amino acids. The DNA of the CDR3 is TGTGCCAGCAGCTTTGGGGCTAGCGGGAGAGTTGACAATGAGCAGTTCTTC. It specifies CASSFGASGRVDNEQFF.

The chain carries TRBV6-6 and TRBJ2-2, with D unclear. The CDR3 is made up of 14 amino acids. V was clipped by 6 bases and J by 4 bases, with 12 bases between them. In germline, CDR1 is MNHNY, CDR2 SVGAGI (reference sequence). The CDR3 is CASRPPRVTGELFF. The CDR3 DNA sequence: TGTGCCAGCAGGCCCCCGAGAGTCACCGGGGAGCTGTTTTTT.

This clone was seen a few times. The V and J genes are TRBV19 and TRBJ1-5; possibly TRBD1 for D (6 bases). CDR3 length equals 14 residues. Deletions cut 8 bases from V and 0 bases from J, with 11 bases between. Germline loops: CDR1 LNHDA, CDR2 SQIVND (reference sequence). CDR3 nucleotides: TGTGCCAGTCGGGGGCCGTATAGCAATCAGCCCCAGCATTTT. Encoded protein: CASRGPYSNQPQHF.

The chain couples TRBV7-2 to TRBJ1-2, with 7 bases that match TRBD1. The germline V gene encodes CDR1 SGHTA and CDR2 FQGNSA. This CDR3 spans 14 amino acids. J lost 7 bases, V lost 5 bases, and 10 bases had no gene match. The CDR3 loop is CASSPPDREIGYTF. CDR3 coding DNA: TGTGCCAGCAGCCCACCCGACAGGGAAATTGGCTACACCTTC.